This T cell receptor (beta chain) was captured in a study of T cells after yellow fever vaccination. Study in general: Any fraction with a low cell number was prepared using SMART-Seq v4 Ultra Low Input. Study outcomes and limitations: In post-booster samples, most primary-vaccination clones reappeared (roughly 96% CD4, 88% CD8). Researchers noted that a small share of clonotypes showed up in both CD4 and CD8 compartments. Abundant bulk-derived clonotypes could contaminate FACS-sorted repertoires.

As concerns this clonotype: Antigen unknown.

V lost 3 bases and J lost 8, with 8 bases in between. The germline V gene has CDR1 SGHDN and CDR2 FVKESK. This CDR3 comprises 13 residues. One entry per CDR3 protein results from TCRdb running MiXCR on the 5' RACE reads. The repertoire includes about 400,000 distinct CDR3 sequences, 6.2% of them detected once, and approximately 15% sits in the top ten. The sequences come from PBMCs, collected 5 days after the yellow fever booster vaccination. V is TRBV14 and J is TRBJ1-6; the D gene is possibly TRBD1 (5 bases). The sequence was obtained from a young man who received the YFV17D yellow fever vaccine. The CDR3 DNA follows: TGTGCCAGCAGCCAGGGGGGATATTCACCCCTCCACTTT. Amino acid sequence: CASSQGGYSPLHF.